The 24 T cell receptor beta chains below were found in one sample sequenced in a study of blood T cell repertoires in COVID-19. Clones were read by immunoSEQ multiplex PCR, and TCRdb kept only the in-frame ones, dropping some. The table records about 140,000 clones, 80% to 85% of them present only once. The sample consisted of peripheral blood. These receptors were taken from a woman aged 60 to 75 with acute or convalescent COVID-19.

The rearrangement links TRBV15 to TRBJ2-1; D perhaps matches TRBD2 (6 bases). CDR3 length equals 14 residues. The germline gives CDR1 LNHNV, CDR2 YYDKDF (reference sequence). The V gene lost 7 bases and the J gene lost 5 bases, with 15 bases spanning the gap. The CDR3 nucleotides read TGTGCCACCACCCTCGGGACTCAACACAATGAGCAGTTCTTC. Translation: CATTLGTQHNEQFF.

This chain connects TRBV6-5 to TRBJ1-1; D is unclear. V lost 7 bases and J lost 4, with 7 bases in between. This CDR3 region has 11 residues. The germline V gene has CDR1 MNHEY and CDR2 SVGAGI. CDR3 residues: CASKIVTEAFF. CDR3 in DNA: TGTGCCAGCAAAATAGTCACTGAAGCTTTCTTT.

This clone was recorded once. The chain links TRBV28 to TRBJ1-3, with D maybe TRBD1 (5 bases). The CDR3 has 17 amino acids. V was shortened by 3 bases and J by 1 base, with 16 bases between the two germline ends. The germline V gene encodes CDR1 MDHEN and CDR2 SYDVKM. CDR3 loop: CASSFGGGYTSGNTIYF. DNA for the CDR3: TGTGCCAGCAGTTTCGGGGGAGGATATACTTCTGGAAACACCATATATTTT.

The sample holds a few counts of this clone. V is TRBV10-3 and J is TRBJ2-3, with TRBD1 identical over 7 bases. V dropped 2 bases and J dropped 15; count of bases not matched to a gene: 8. CDR3 size: 12 residues. CDR1 ENHRY and CDR2 SYGVKD come from the germline V gene. DNA of the CDR3: TGTGCCATCAGTGAGACAGGGGCGAGTGGCTATTTT. It translates to CAISETGASGYF.

J is TRBJ1-4 and V is TRBV7-2; D call uncertain. The length of the CDR3 is 17 residues. V lost 2 bases, J lost 0 bases, and 13 bases lay in between. Germline CDR1 reads SGHTA; CDR2 reads FQGNSA. CDR3 loop: CASSLWGGGATNEKLFF. The CDR3 bases are TGTGCCAGCAGCTTATGGGGAGGCGGGGCAACTAATGAAAAACTGTTTTTT.

CDR3 sequence (DNA): TGTGCCAGCAGCCAAGACGCGCAGGGGGCGAACACTGAAGCTTTCTTT. This encodes CASSQDAQGANTEAFF. The chain carries TRBV4-2 and TRBJ1-1, with 8 bases that match TRBD1. V was clipped by 0 bases and J by 1 base; unmatched bases: 4. Looked up from germline, CDR1 is LGHNA and CDR2 is YNFKEQ. The length of the CDR3 is 16 residues.

The chain combines TRBV5-1 with TRBJ1-1, with D possibly being TRBD1 (5 bases). This CDR3 comprises 14 residues. Trimming pared 5 bases from V and 3 bases from J, leaving 14 bases between. Germline loops: CDR1 SGHRS, CDR2 YFSETQ. The CDR3 is CASSWGLPDTEAFF. CDR3 coding DNA: TGCGCCAGCAGTTGGGGACTCCCGGACACTGAAGCTTTCTTT.

The CDR3 DNA follows: TGTGCCAGCAACCCCGCCGGTCAGGACAATCAGCCCCAGCATTTT. This gives the protein CASNPAGQDNQPQHF. J is TRBJ1-5 and V is TRBV28; D is unresolved. The germline V gene has CDR1 MDHEN and CDR2 SYDVKM. V lost 7 bases and J lost 3, with 16 bases in between. The CDR3 covers 15 residues.

The V call is TRBV28, the J call TRBJ1-2; D is ambiguous. There are 12 residues in the CDR3. From germline, CDR1 is MDHEN and CDR2 SYDVKM. The V gene lost 5 bases and the J gene lost 8 bases, with 12 bases spanning the gap. CDR3 in amino acids: CASSVVAAGYTF. The CDR3 DNA follows: TGTGCCAGCAGTGTCGTAGCCGCGGGCTACACCTTC.

The CDR3 here is CASLYRGRGNTEAFF. The DNA of the CDR3 is TGTGCCAGCCTTTACAGGGGGCGCGGGAACACTGAAGCTTTCTTT. The V and J genes are TRBV28 and TRBJ1-1; TRBD1 matches 9 bases. The CDR3 runs 15 residues. After removal of 8 bases from V and 1 base from J, the junction contained 8 bases not matched to a gene. Per germline, CDR1 MDHEN and CDR2 SYDVKM.

The genes are TRBV30 and TRBJ2-1; 9 nucleotides line up with TRBD1. The CDR3 is 12 residues long. CDR1 is GTSNPN and CDR2 is SVGIG in the germline V gene (reference sequence). With 4 bases clipped from V and 7 bases from J, the junction kept 2 bases outside the gene matches. The CDR3 DNA reads TGTGCCTGGACCGGGACAGGGAATGAGCAGTTCTTC. The encoded protein is CAWTGTGNEQFF.

This chain uses TRBV12-3 or TRBV12-4 with TRBJ1-5; D is uncertain. The CDR3 has 13 residues. V was clipped by 9 bases and J by 1 base, with 10 bases between them. The CDR3 region has the DNA TGTGCCAGTTCGGCAGGAAGCAATCAGCCCCAGCATTTT. This gives the protein CASSAGSNQPQHF.

The chain has TRBV27 and TRBJ1-2, with D possibly being TRBD1 (5 bases). The V end lost 4 bases, the J end lost 5 bases, and 8 bases lay between the germline ends. This CDR3 comprises 12 residues. The V gene's germline CDR1 is MNHEY and CDR2 SMNVEV (reference sequence). The CDR3 region has the DNA TGTGCCAGCAGTTCCCCAGGGTATGGCTACACCTTC. Translated, it gives CASSSPGYGYTF.

Note on this clone: In the same sample, other DNA sequences code for this CDR3. The chain links TRBV5-1 to TRBJ1-2; no definite D call. V was trimmed by 1 base and J by 0 bases, leaving 7 bases between them. In germline, CDR1 is SGHRS, CDR2 YFSETQ. This CDR3 comprises 14 residues. As DNA, the CDR3 is TGCGCCAGCAGCTTGACCACAGCTAACTATGGCTACACCTTC. Its protein is CASSLTTANYGYTF.

This clone appeared many times. CDR3 coding DNA: TGTGCCAGCTCACCAGCAGGGGGGAACTACGAGCAGTACTTC. This encodes CASSPAGGNYEQYF. This chain connects TRBV18 to TRBJ2-7; TRBD1 might be the D (7 bases). Germline values: CDR1 KGHSH, CDR2 LQKENI. The germline V and J ends were trimmed by 2 bases and 3 bases, with 11 bases remaining between them. The CDR3 length is 14 residues.

This clone was detected only a few times. The rearrangement uses TRBV6-5 and TRBJ1-5; 7 nucleotides agree with TRBD1. Germline values: CDR1 MNHEY, CDR2 SVGAGI. The CDR3 contains 15 residues. Trimming cost V 5 bases and J 3 bases; bases outside gene matches: 7. The CDR3 nucleotides are TGTGCCAGCAGTCAGACAGGGTCGAACAATCAGCCCCAGCATTTT. It translates to CASSQTGSNNQPQHF.

The chain carries TRBV27 and TRBJ2-1; 9 positions agree with TRBD1. Germline trimming cut 7 bases from V and 5 bases from J; bases unmatched to any gene: 6. The germline V gene encodes CDR1 MNHEY and CDR2 SMNVEV (reference sequence). The CDR3 sequence is 14 residues long. The CDR3 is CASIGTGSDNEQFF. CDR3 sequence (DNA): TGTGCCAGCATCGGGACAGGGTCCGACAATGAGCAGTTCTTC.

This chain connects TRBV5-4 to TRBJ2-7, with D possibly matching TRBD2 (5 bases). The germline CDR1 and CDR2 sequences are SGHNT and YYREEE (reference sequence). V gave up 5 bases and J gave up 3 bases, with 9 bases separating them. There are 12 residues in the CDR3. CDR3 residues: CASSLDFYEQYF. The CDR3 DNA reads as TGTGCCAGCAGTCTGGACTTCTACGAGCAGTACTTC.

This clone was detected once. This sequence joins TRBV10-3 and TRBJ2-1; perhaps TRBD1 as D (5 bases). V lost 3 bases and J lost 9, with 9 bases in between. The CDR3 runs to 12 residues. Germline values: CDR1 ENHRY, CDR2 SYGVKD. The CDR3 loop is CAISDVRGEQFF. For the CDR3, the DNA is TGTGCCATCAGTGACGTTAGGGGTGAGCAGTTCTTC.

The chain employs TRBV30 and TRBJ1-1; D not certain. Germline V gives CDR1 GTSNPN, CDR2 SVGIG (reference sequence). The CDR3 spans 11 residues. V lost 4 bases and J 5 bases, leaving 8 bases between the germline ends. CDR3 amino acids: CAWTRGTEAFF. CDR3 nucleotide sequence: TGTGCCTGGACCCGAGGGACTGAAGCTTTCTTT. The whole variable domain, remainder taken from reference TRBV30 and TRBJ1-1, is SQTIHQWPATLVQPVGSPLSLECTVEGTSNPNLYWYRQAAGRGLQLLFYSVGIGQISSEVPQNLSASRPQDRQFILSSKKLLLSDSGFYLCAWTRGTEAFFGQGTRLTVV.

This clone appeared a single time. The chain recombines TRBV28 with TRBJ1-1; D gene uncertain. The germline V gene has CDR1 MDHEN and CDR2 SYDVKM. The V gene lost 3 bases and the J gene lost 11 bases, with 10 bases spanning the gap. The CDR3 covers 11 residues. CDR3 in DNA: TGTGCCAGCAGTTTGGAGAAAAGGGCTTTCTTT. This gives the protein CASSLEKRAFF.

This sequence joins TRBV28 and TRBJ2-7; tentatively, D is TRBD1 (5 bases). The CDR3 runs to 12 residues. Trimming cost V 6 bases and J 4 bases, with 10 bases left between them. Germline CDR1 reads MDHEN; CDR2 reads SYDVKM. CDR3 sequence: CASRRTGYEQYF. CDR3 coding DNA: TGTGCCAGCAGAAGAACAGGTTACGAGCAGTACTTC.

This chain links TRBV11-2 with TRBJ2-2, with D maybe TRBD2 (6 bases). Germline assignment: CDR1 SGHAT and CDR2 FQNNGV. The CDR3 has 16 amino acids. The germline V and J ends were trimmed by 0 bases and 0 bases, with 8 bases remaining between them. The CDR3 DNA sequence: TGTGCCAGCAGCTTAGAGGAGGGAGCGAACACCGGGGAGCTGTTTTTT. The encoded protein is CASSLEEGANTGELFF.

CDR3 sequence reads: CASRQGGLDNSPLHF. CDR3 in DNA: TGTGCCAGCAGGCAGGGTGGTTTAGATAATTCACCCCTCCACTTT. The V call is TRBV28, the J call TRBJ1-6; D might be TRBD1 (5 bases). The CDR3 extends over 15 amino acids. Between the trimmed V and J ends, which lost 6 bases and 5 bases, there was a span of 14 bases. Germline loops: CDR1 MDHEN, CDR2 SYDVKM.